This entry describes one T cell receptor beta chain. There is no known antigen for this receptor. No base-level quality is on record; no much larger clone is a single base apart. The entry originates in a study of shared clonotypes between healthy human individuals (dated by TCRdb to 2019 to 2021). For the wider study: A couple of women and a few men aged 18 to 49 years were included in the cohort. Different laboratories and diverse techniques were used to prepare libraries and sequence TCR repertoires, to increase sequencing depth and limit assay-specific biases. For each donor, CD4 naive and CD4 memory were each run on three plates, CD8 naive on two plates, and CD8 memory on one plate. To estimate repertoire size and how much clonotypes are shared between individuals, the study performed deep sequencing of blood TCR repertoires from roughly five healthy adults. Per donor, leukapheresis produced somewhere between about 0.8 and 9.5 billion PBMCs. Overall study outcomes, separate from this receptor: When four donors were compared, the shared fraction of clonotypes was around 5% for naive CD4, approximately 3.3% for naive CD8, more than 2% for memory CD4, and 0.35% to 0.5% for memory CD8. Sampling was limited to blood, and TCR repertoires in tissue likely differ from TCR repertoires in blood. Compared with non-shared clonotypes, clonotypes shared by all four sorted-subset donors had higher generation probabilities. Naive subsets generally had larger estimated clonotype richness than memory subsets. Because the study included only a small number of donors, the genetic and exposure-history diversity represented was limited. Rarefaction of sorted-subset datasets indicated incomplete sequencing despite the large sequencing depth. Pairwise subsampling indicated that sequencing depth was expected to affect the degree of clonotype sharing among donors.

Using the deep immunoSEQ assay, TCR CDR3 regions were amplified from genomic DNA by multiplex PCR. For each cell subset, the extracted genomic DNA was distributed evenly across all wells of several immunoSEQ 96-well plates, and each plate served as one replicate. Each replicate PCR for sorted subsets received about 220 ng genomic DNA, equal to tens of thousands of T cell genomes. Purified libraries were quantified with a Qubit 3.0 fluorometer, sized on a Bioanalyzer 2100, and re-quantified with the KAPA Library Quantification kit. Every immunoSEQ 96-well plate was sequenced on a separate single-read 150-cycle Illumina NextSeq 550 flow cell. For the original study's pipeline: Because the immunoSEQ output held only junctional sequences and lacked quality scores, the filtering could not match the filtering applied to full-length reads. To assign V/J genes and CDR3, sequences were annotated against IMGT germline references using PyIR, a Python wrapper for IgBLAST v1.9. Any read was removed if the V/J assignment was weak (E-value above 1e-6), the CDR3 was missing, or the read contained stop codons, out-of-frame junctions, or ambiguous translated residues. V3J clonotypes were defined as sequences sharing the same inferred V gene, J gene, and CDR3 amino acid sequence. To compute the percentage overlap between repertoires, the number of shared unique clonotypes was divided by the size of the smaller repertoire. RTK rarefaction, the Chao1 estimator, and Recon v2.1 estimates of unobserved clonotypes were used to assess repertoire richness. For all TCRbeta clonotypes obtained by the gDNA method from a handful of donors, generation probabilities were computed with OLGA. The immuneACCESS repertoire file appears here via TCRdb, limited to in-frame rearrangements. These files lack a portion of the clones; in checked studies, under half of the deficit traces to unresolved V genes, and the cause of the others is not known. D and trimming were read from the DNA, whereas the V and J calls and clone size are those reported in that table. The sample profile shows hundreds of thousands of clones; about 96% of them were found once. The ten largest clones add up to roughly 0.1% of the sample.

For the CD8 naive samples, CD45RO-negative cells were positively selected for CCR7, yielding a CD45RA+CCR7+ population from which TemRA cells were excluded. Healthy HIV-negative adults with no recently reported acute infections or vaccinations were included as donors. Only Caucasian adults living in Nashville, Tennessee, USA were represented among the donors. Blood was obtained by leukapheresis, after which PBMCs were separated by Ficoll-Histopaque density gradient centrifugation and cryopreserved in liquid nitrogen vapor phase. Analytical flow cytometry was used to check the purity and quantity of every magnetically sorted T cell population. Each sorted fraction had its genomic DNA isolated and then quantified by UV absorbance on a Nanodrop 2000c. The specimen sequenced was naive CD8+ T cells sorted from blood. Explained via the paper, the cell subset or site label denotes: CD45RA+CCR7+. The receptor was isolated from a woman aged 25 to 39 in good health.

The DNA sequence reads TGTGCCAGCAGCTTAGGTTCCGGGACCGGCTCCTACGAGCAGTACTTC. It specifies CASSLGSGTGSYEQYF. Recombination linked TRBV11-2 to TRBJ2-7; the D gene may be TRBD1 or TRBD2, since each aligns over 5 bases. V lost 1 base and J lost 0 bases; the stretch between them is 13 bases long. Reading from cysteine to phenylalanine, the CDR3 counts 16 amino acids. Just CDR3 DNA is preserved here, 48 bases in frame from base 1. The germline V gene encodes CDR1 SGHAT and CDR2 FQNNGV.